This TCR beta chain comes out of a study of blood T cell repertoires in COVID-19. The wider study: COVID-19 samples collected from the United States, Italy and Spain covered acute and convalescent phases.

This CDR3 spans 17 amino acids. V lost 4 bases, J lost 6 bases, and 10 bases stayed unmatched. Germline loops: CDR1 PRHDT, CDR2 FYEKMQ (reference sequence). Sequencing was performed with immunoSEQ multiplex PCR; in TCRdb, only in-frame clones are kept and a portion is missing. Found here are about 240,000 clones, 85% of them singletons; the top ten hold more than 6%. Material: peripheral blood. The clonotype originates from a woman aged 60-75 years with active or convalescent COVID-19. V is TRBV13 and J is TRBJ2-2; TRBD2 matches 11 bases. Written as DNA, the CDR3 is TGTGCCAGCAGCTACGCTACTAGCGGGAGAAGGTCCGGGGAGCTGTTTTTT. Translating it yields CASSYATSGRRSGELFF.